A selection of T cell receptor beta chains follows, all from one sample in a study of shared clonotypes between healthy human individuals. Data came from immunoSEQ multiplex PCR; TCRdb stores just in-frame clones and leaves some out. The sample consists of about 960,000 clones, approximately 80% of them appearing once. Sequencing used memory CD4+ T cells sorted from blood. These receptors all stem from a young man in good health. Both conserved end residues are part of each CDR3. The order of the fields is V gene, J gene, D gene, clone size, CDR3 DNA, CDR3 protein. The D gene is left open where the match is weak. Expanded clones get a size class; other rows say once, few or many, or leave the size out.

v_gene: TRBV5-5
j_gene: TRBJ1-1
d_gene: NA
abundance: NA
CDR3nt: TGTGCCAGCAGTATGACAGGGAACACTGAAGCTTTCTTT
CDR3aa: CASSMTGNTEAFF

v_gene: TRBV6-6
j_gene: TRBJ2-1
d_gene: NA
abundance: once
CDR3nt: TGTGCCAGCGGCGCCACCGACTCCAGCTCCTACAATGAGCAGTTCTTC
CDR3aa: CASGATDSSSYNEQFF

v_gene: TRBV27
j_gene: TRBJ2-7
d_gene: TRBD2
abundance: NA
CDR3nt: TGTGCCAGCAGTCCCGGGGGGTCCTACGAGCAGTACTTC
CDR3aa: CASSPGGSYEQYF

v_gene: TRBV5-4
j_gene: TRBJ2-7
d_gene: TRBD1
abundance: NA
CDR3nt: TGTGCCAGCAGTCCGACAGGGGTGGCCTACGAGCAGTACTTC
CDR3aa: CASSPTGVAYEQYF

v_gene: TRBV5-1
j_gene: TRBJ1-2
d_gene: TRBD1
abundance: NA
CDR3nt: TGCGCCAGCAGCTGGAAGACAGGGGACAACTATGGCTACACCTTC
CDR3aa: CASSWKTGDNYGYTF

v_gene: TRBV7-2
j_gene: TRBJ2-1
d_gene: TRBD2
abundance: few
CDR3nt: TGTGCCAGCAGCTTACGTCGGCGGGAGGGCTACACCTACAATGAGCAGTTCTTC
CDR3aa: CASSLRRREGYTYNEQFF

v_gene: TRBV20-1
j_gene: TRBJ2-2
d_gene: NA
abundance: few
CDR3nt: TGCAGTGCTTTCGGCGGGGAGCTGTTTTTT
CDR3aa: CSAFGGELFF

v_gene: TRBV7-9
j_gene: TRBJ1-4
d_gene: TRBD1
abundance: once
CDR3nt: TGTGCCAGCAGTTCAGCCGGGACAGGGGCCGAAAAACTGTTTTTT
CDR3aa: CASSSAGTGAEKLFF

v_gene: TRBV2
j_gene: TRBJ1-5
d_gene: TRBD1
abundance: NA
CDR3nt: TGTGCCAGCATTCGGGACAGGAATCAGCCCCAGCATTTT
CDR3aa: CASIRDRNQPQHF

v_gene: TRBV18
j_gene: TRBJ2-3
d_gene: NA
abundance: once
CDR3nt: TGTGCCAGCTCACCGCCGTCGTCGCCGGATACGCAGTATTTT
CDR3aa: CASSPPSSPDTQYF

v_gene: TRBV6-1
j_gene: TRBJ1-5
d_gene: TRBD1
abundance: NA
CDR3nt: TGTGCCAGCAGTGCTGGACAGGCTTTTGGCCAGCCCCAGCATTTT
CDR3aa: CASSAGQAFGQPQHF

v_gene: TRBV6-1
j_gene: TRBJ2-7
d_gene: NA
abundance: NA
CDR3nt: TGTGCCAGCAGTGTCGGGGATAAATACGAGCAGTACTTC
CDR3aa: CASSVGDKYEQYF

v_gene: TRBV30
j_gene: TRBJ2-1
d_gene: TRBD2
abundance: NA
CDR3nt: TGTGCCGGCTCGACTAGCGGGGGCAATGAGCAGTTCTTC
CDR3aa: CAGSTSGGNEQFF

v_gene: TRBV27
j_gene: TRBJ2-3
d_gene: NA
abundance: NA
CDR3nt: TGTGCCAGCAGGGACAGCAGCACAGATACGCAGTATTTT
CDR3aa: CASRDSSTDTQYF

v_gene: TRBV13
j_gene: TRBJ2-5
d_gene: NA
abundance: NA
CDR3nt: TGTGCCAGCAGCTTAAGGATGCCGGTGAAAGAGACCCAGTACTTC
CDR3aa: CASSLRMPVKETQYF

v_gene: TRBV18
j_gene: TRBJ1-1
d_gene: TRBD1
abundance: few
CDR3nt: TGTGCCAGCTCACCAGGGACAGGGCAGACTGAAGCTTTCTTT
CDR3aa: CASSPGTGQTEAFF

v_gene: TRBV5-1
j_gene: TRBJ1-1
d_gene: NA
abundance: few
CDR3nt: TGCGCCAGCAGCTTGGAATGGGGTAACACTGAAGCTTTCTTT
CDR3aa: CASSLEWGNTEAFF

v_gene: TRBV6-6
j_gene: TRBJ1-1
d_gene: NA
abundance: NA
CDR3nt: TGTGCCAGCACCCTCAGAGGACGGGCTGAAGCTTTCTTT
CDR3aa: CASTLRGRAEAFF

v_gene: TRBV27
j_gene: TRBJ1-1
d_gene: NA
abundance: NA
CDR3nt: TGTGCCAGCAGTTTAAAGAGAAACACTGAAGCTTTCTTT
CDR3aa: CASSLKRNTEAFF

v_gene: TRBV6-6
j_gene: TRBJ1-1
d_gene: TRBD1
abundance: NA
CDR3nt: TGTGCCAGCAACCATAGGACAGGTGAACTTGAAGCTTTCTTT
CDR3aa: CASNHRTGELEAFF

v_gene: TRBV7-8
j_gene: TRBJ2-5
d_gene: NA
abundance: NA
CDR3nt: TGTGCCAGCAGCGCGCCTAGTTCCAAAGAGACCCAGTACTTC
CDR3aa: CASSAPSSKETQYF

v_gene: TRBV28
j_gene: TRBJ2-3
d_gene: NA
abundance: few
CDR3nt: TGTGCCAGCGCCGAACCCCCAAGGGATACGCAGTATTTT
CDR3aa: CASAEPPRDTQYF

v_gene: TRBV29-1
j_gene: TRBJ2-3
d_gene: TRBD2
abundance: few
CDR3nt: TGCAGCCATGGGGCGGGAGGGCCCACAGATACGCAGTATTTT
CDR3aa: CSHGAGGPTDTQYF

v_gene: TRBV7-9
j_gene: TRBJ1-2
d_gene: TRBD1
abundance: few
CDR3nt: TGTGCCAGCAGCTCGGGACAGGGTGAATTGGATGGCTACACCTTC
CDR3aa: CASSSGQGELDGYTF

v_gene: TRBV5-4
j_gene: TRBJ1-1
d_gene: TRBD1
abundance: NA
CDR3nt: TGTGCCAGCAGCCGCCCGGACAGGGGGGCTGAAGCTTTCTTT
CDR3aa: CASSRPDRGAEAFF

v_gene: TRBV4-1
j_gene: TRBJ2-3
d_gene: TRBD2
abundance: NA
CDR3nt: TGCGCCAGCAGCCAAGAGCGGGGGAGGTCCACAGATACGCAGTATTTT
CDR3aa: CASSQERGRSTDTQYF

v_gene: TRBV20-1
j_gene: TRBJ2-7
d_gene: TRBD1
abundance: NA
CDR3nt: TGCAGTGCTAGAGGGGGACAGGTATTAGGATTC
CDR3aa: CSARGGQVLGF

v_gene: TRBV14
j_gene: TRBJ2-1
d_gene: NA
abundance: once
CDR3nt: TGTGCCAGCAGCCAAGAATTGCTAGCGTTGTGGGACAATGAGCAGTTCTTC
CDR3aa: CASSQELLALWDNEQFF

v_gene: TRBV15
j_gene: TRBJ2-6
d_gene: NA
abundance: NA
CDR3nt: TGTGCCACCAGCAGAGATTCCGCAAGGGCCAACGTCCTGACTTTC
CDR3aa: CATSRDSARANVLTF

v_gene: TRBV4-1
j_gene: TRBJ1-1
d_gene: NA
abundance: NA
CDR3nt: TGCGCCAGCAGCCAAGATAGAGGGGGGAGCGGACAGCGCTCAGACCGTGAAGCTTTCTTT
CDR3aa: CASSQDRGGSGQRSDREAFF

v_gene: TRBV5-1
j_gene: TRBJ1-6
d_gene: NA
abundance: NA
CDR3nt: TGCGCCAGCGCCCCGGGGGCCGAGGGAGGTTCACCCCTCCACTTT
CDR3aa: CASAPGAEGGSPLHF

v_gene: TRBV19
j_gene: TRBJ2-2
d_gene: TRBD1
abundance: NA
CDR3nt: TGTGCCAGTAGGGCAGGGGGAGACACCGGGGAGCTGTTTTTT
CDR3aa: CASRAGGDTGELFF

v_gene: TRBV2
j_gene: TRBJ2-7
d_gene: NA
abundance: NA
CDR3nt: TGTGCCTCGGGACGAGAGTCCTACGAGCAGTACTTC
CDR3aa: CASGRESYEQYF

v_gene: TRBV5-8
j_gene: TRBJ2-7
d_gene: NA
abundance: NA
CDR3nt: TGTGCCAGCAGCTTTGACACCTCCTACGAGCAGTACTTC
CDR3aa: CASSFDTSYEQYF

v_gene: TRBV4-2
j_gene: TRBJ1-2
d_gene: NA
abundance: NA
CDR3nt: TGTGCCAGCAGCCAAGATACGTCCGCCTATGGCTACACCTTC
CDR3aa: CASSQDTSAYGYTF

v_gene: TRBV6-1
j_gene: TRBJ1-2
d_gene: NA
abundance: NA
CDR3nt: TGTGCCAGCAGTGAAGGGATCGGTTATCGTGGCTACACCTTC
CDR3aa: CASSEGIGYRGYTF

v_gene: TRBV5-4
j_gene: TRBJ2-2
d_gene: TRBD2
abundance: NA
CDR3nt: TGTGCCTCCCAGGTTGGGGGGGGAAACACCGGGGAGCTGTTTTTT
CDR3aa: CASQVGGGNTGELFF

v_gene: TRBV9
j_gene: TRBJ2-2
d_gene: NA
abundance: few
CDR3nt: TGTGCCAGCAGCGTAGCTGTCGGGTGGGCCGGGGAGCTGTTTTTT
CDR3aa: CASSVAVGWAGELFF

v_gene: TRBV4-1
j_gene: TRBJ1-3
d_gene: NA
abundance: NA
CDR3nt: TGCGCCAGCAGCCACGGGACGGCCAACTCTGGAAACACCATATATTTT
CDR3aa: CASSHGTANSGNTIYF

v_gene: TRBV5-1
j_gene: TRBJ1-1
d_gene: TRBD1
abundance: NA
CDR3nt: TGCGCCAGTACCCCGGGACAGCCGAACACTGAAGCTTTCTTT
CDR3aa: CASTPGQPNTEAFF

v_gene: TRBV6-5
j_gene: TRBJ2-7
d_gene: TRBD1
abundance: NA
CDR3nt: TGTGCCAGCTGCCGTTCCGGGACAGGGGGTCGAGAGCAGTACTTC
CDR3aa: CASCRSGTGGREQYF

v_gene: TRBV19
j_gene: TRBJ2-7
d_gene: NA
abundance: many
CDR3nt: TGTGCCAGTAGTATAGATCGGGATAGCAGCGAGCAGTACTTC
CDR3aa: CASSIDRDSSEQYF

v_gene: TRBV4-1
j_gene: TRBJ2-7
d_gene: NA
abundance: NA
CDR3nt: TGCGCCAGCAGCCAGTGGAGCGGTTCTGGCAGGGTATCCGAGCAGTACTTC
CDR3aa: CASSQWSGSGRVSEQYF

v_gene: TRBV5-1
j_gene: TRBJ2-7
d_gene: TRBD1
abundance: NA
CDR3nt: TGCGCCAGCAGCATCAGGACAGGGGGCTACGAGCAGTACTTC
CDR3aa: CASSIRTGGYEQYF

v_gene: TRBV30
j_gene: TRBJ2-1
d_gene: TRBD2
abundance: few
CDR3nt: TGTGCCTGGAGTATGACTAGCGGGAGGGCCCGGGGGGTGACTGAGCAGTTCTTC
CDR3aa: CAWSMTSGRARGVTEQFF

v_gene: TRBV9
j_gene: TRBJ2-2
d_gene: NA
abundance: NA
CDR3nt: TGTGCCAGCAGCGTAGGTCACAGCAACACCGGGGAGCTGTTTTTT
CDR3aa: CASSVGHSNTGELFF

v_gene: TRBV30
j_gene: TRBJ2-4
d_gene: NA
abundance: NA
CDR3nt: TGTGCCTGGAAGAGGGGAAGCAAAAACATTCAGTACTTC
CDR3aa: CAWKRGSKNIQYF

v_gene: TRBV6-6
j_gene: TRBJ1-6
d_gene: NA
abundance: NA
CDR3nt: TGTGCCAGCAGTTACTCGACCTCGTATTCACCCCTCCACTTT
CDR3aa: CASSYSTSYSPLHF

v_gene: TRBV7-9
j_gene: TRBJ2-1
d_gene: NA
abundance: NA
CDR3nt: TGTGCCAGCAGCCAAAACAATGAGCAGTTCTTC
CDR3aa: CASSQNNEQFF

v_gene: TRBV7-9
j_gene: TRBJ1-2
d_gene: NA
abundance: few
CDR3nt: TGTGCCAGCAGCTTAGAAGGGGGTCGCGGCTACACCTTC
CDR3aa: CASSLEGGRGYTF

v_gene: TRBV9
j_gene: TRBJ2-2
d_gene: NA
abundance: NA
CDR3nt: TGTGCCAGCAGCGGCAGGGGTAACACCGGGGAGCTGTTTTTT
CDR3aa: CASSGRGNTGELFF

v_gene: TRBV5-1
j_gene: TRBJ1-2
d_gene: NA
abundance: NA
CDR3nt: TGCGCCAGCAGCTTGGACGACTATGGCTACACCTTC
CDR3aa: CASSLDDYGYTF

v_gene: TRBV30
j_gene: TRBJ2-7
d_gene: NA
abundance: NA
CDR3nt: TGTGCCTGGAGTGTACCCCCGGCCGGGGAGCAGTACTTC
CDR3aa: CAWSVPPAGEQYF

v_gene: TRBV4-1
j_gene: TRBJ1-1
d_gene: NA
abundance: NA
CDR3nt: TGCGCCAGCAGCCAGGCCCCGACAGTGAACACTGAAGCTTTCTTT
CDR3aa: CASSQAPTVNTEAFF

v_gene: TRBV4-1
j_gene: TRBJ1-2
d_gene: NA
abundance: NA
CDR3nt: TGCGCCAGCAGCCAAGAGATGTGGGCCCCCTATGGCTACACCTTC
CDR3aa: CASSQEMWAPYGYTF

v_gene: TRBV10-3
j_gene: TRBJ1-6
d_gene: NA
abundance: few
CDR3nt: TGTGCCATCAGTAAGGATTCCTATAATTCACCCCTCCACTTT
CDR3aa: CAISKDSYNSPLHF